This T cell receptor (beta chain) derives from a study of T-cell reconstitution after alpha-beta-depleted transplantation in children. Study-wide findings and caveats: Newly made T cells mostly supplied T-cell counts and diversity one year after transplant. Surviving recipient cells, namely T cells and thymic progenitors, were the source of high day-60 TCRbeta diversity in some patients. After transplant, at about two months, alpha-beta T cells were reportedly derived from several hundred expanded graft clones.

This clonotype was detected many times. The antigen remains unidentified. Trimming removed 8 bases from V and 2 bases from J; junction bases left unmatched: 11. Germline loops: CDR1 ENHRY, CDR2 SYGVKD. The CDR3 length is 15 residues. Library preparation (for TCRbeta) was performed with unique molecular identifiers. Each CDR3 protein gets one entry after TCRdb re-called the PCR reads with MiXCR. The data show 600,000 to 700,000 distinct CDR3 sequences, about 12% seen once. Sequencing was performed on PBMCs, taken before TCRalphabeta/CD19-depleted stem cell transplant. The rearrangement links TRBV10-3 to TRBJ2-5; TRBD2 agrees at 7 bases. The TCR originated in a girl aged 2 to 9 with congenital amegakaryocytic thrombocytopenia, due to receive a stem cell transplant. The CDR3 here is CAIAEGSGLQETQYF. For the CDR3, the DNA is TGTGCCATCGCGGAGGGTAGCGGGCTACAAGAGACCCAGTACTTC.